The clone carrying this T cell receptor (beta chain) occurred a few times. The target antigen is unknown. Primers included in the PCR were 60 Vbeta and 13 Jbeta primers. Measured with immunoSEQ multiplex PCR; TCRdb has only the in-frame clones, and not every one. The top ten hold roughly 4% of the sample, which has around 80,000 clones, 62% seen once. The data were obtained in a study of cytomegalovirus exposure and HLA in healthy donors. General study points: In a later analysis, TCR beta V- and J-gene trimming showed a link to a missense DCLRE1C variant. In a later analysis, productive TCRs from donors in an Asian-associated ancestry cluster reportedly carried fewer N-insertions than the cohort mean.

V lost 2 bases, J lost 5 bases, and 8 bases lay in between. This CDR3 comprises 14 residues. The germline CDR1 and CDR2 sequences are SGHRS and YFSETQ. Sequencing was done on a sample of PBMCs. The sequence came from a male donor in good health and CMV-seropositive. The chain is built from TRBV5-1 and TRBJ1-6, with D possibly TRBD1 on 5 matching bases. CDR3 in amino acids: CASSFLGDNSPLHF. The CDR3 nucleotides read TGCGCCAGCAGCTTCTTAGGGGATAATTCACCCCTCCACTTT.